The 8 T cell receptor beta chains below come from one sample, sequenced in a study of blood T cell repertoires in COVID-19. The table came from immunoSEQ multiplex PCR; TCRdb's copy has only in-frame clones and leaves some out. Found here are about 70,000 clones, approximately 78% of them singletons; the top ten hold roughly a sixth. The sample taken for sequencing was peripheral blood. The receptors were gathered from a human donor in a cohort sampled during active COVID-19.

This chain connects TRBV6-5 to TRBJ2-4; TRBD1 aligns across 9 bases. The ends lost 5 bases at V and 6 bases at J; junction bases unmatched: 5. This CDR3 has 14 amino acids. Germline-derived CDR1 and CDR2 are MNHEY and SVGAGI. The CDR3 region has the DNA TGTGCCAGCAGTCCCCAGACAGGGGGAAACATTCAGTACTTC. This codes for CASSPQTGGNIQYF.

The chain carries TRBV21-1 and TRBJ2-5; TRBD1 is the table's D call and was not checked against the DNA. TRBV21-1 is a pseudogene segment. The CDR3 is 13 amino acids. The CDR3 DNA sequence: TGTGCCAGCAGCAACTTCCAGGGAGAGACCCAGTACTTC. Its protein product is CASSNFQGETQYF.

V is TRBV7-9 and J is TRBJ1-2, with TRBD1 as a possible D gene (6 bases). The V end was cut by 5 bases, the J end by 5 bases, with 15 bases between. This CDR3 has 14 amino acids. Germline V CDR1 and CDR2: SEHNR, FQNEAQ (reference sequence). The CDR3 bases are TGTGCCAGCAGCCGCGGGGGCGCTGGGTATGGCTACACCTTC. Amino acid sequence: CASSRGGAGYGYTF.

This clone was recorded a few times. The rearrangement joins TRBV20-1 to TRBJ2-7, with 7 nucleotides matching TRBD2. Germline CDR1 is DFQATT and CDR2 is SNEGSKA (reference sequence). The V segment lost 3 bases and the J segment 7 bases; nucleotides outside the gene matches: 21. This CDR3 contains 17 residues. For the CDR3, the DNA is TGCAGTGCTAGTTCTGGACTAGTAATCCCTTGGTCGAGAGAGCAGTACTTC. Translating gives CSASSGLVIPWSREQYF.

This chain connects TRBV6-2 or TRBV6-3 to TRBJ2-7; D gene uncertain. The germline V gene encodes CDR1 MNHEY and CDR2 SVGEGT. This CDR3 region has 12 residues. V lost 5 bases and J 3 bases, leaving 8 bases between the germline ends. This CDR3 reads CASSPQIYEQYF. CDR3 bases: TGTGCCAGCAGTCCACAGATCTACGAGCAGTACTTC.

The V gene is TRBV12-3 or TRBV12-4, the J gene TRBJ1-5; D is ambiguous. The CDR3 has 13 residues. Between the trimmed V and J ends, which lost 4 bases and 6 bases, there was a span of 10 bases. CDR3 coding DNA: TGTGCCAGCAGTTCATCCGGTGGTCAGCCCCAGCATTTT. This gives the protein CASSSSGGQPQHF.

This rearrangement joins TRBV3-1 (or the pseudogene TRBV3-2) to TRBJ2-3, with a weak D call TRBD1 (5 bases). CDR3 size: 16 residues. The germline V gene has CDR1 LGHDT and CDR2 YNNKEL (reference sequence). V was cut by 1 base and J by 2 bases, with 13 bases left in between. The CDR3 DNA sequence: TGTGCCAGCAGCCAAGGTACACAGGCGACCACAGATACGCAGTATTTT. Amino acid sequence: CASSQGTQATTDTQYF.

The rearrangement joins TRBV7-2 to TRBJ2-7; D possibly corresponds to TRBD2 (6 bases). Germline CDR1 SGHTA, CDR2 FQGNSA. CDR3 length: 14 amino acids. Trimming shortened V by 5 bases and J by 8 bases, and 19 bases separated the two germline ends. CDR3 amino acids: CASSMLSSANQQYF. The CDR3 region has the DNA TGTGCCAGCAGCATGCTGTCTAGCGCGAATCAGCAGTACTTC.